This TCR beta chain comes out of a study of OX40 agonist ivuxolimab in advanced cancers. The overall study: Patients were roughly 83% male with ages roughly 20 to 90, mean around 61.

Using immunoSEQ multiplex PCR, the repertoire was profiled, and TCRdb retains in-frame clones only, with some absent. This table holds 70,000 or so clones, 80% to 95% found once. Germline V gives CDR1 MGHRA, CDR2 YSYEKL. This CDR3 region has 15 residues. The V end was cut by 1 base, the J end by 2 bases, with 11 bases between. The origin of this receptor is an adult with an advanced solid tumor such as melanoma, head and neck, liver or kidney cancer. The sample here was CD4+ or CD8+ T cells sorted from blood, taken in a trial of the OX40 agonist ivuxolimab. The chain links TRBV4-1 to TRBJ2-5; unclear D gene. Here the CDR3 DNA reads TGCGCCAGCAGCCAAGTGGGTTACGGACAAGAGACCCAGTACTTC. Translated, it gives CASSQVGYGQETQYF.